This T cell receptor (beta chain) was sequenced in a study of T cells expressing NK-cell markers. Across the whole study: From sorted CD3+CD56+NKG2C+, CD3+CD56+NKG2C- and CD3+CD56-NKG2C+ T cells came the TCR beta repertoires.

Study results and caveats: More than five donors showed dominant NKG2C+ clonotypes comprising roughly 1.0-7.5% of their CD8+ T cells.

On this clonotype itself: Its antigen is still unknown.

TCRdb reprocessed the 5' RACE reads; each CDR3 protein has one entry and no DNA is given. This repertoire includes approximately 150,000 distinct CDR3 sequences. This CDR3 comprises 15 residues. Germline values: CDR1 SGHTA, CDR2 FQGTGA. What was sequenced was blood T cells: a sorted CD56 or NKG2C T cell subset, CD4+ or CD8+ T cells, or bulk PBMC T cells (not recorded which). V is TRBV7-3 and J is TRBJ2-2; absent DNA, TCRdb's TRBD1 call cannot be checked. The sequence was collected from a woman between 18 and 75 years old in good health. The CDR3 sequence is CASSWDSFNTGELFF.